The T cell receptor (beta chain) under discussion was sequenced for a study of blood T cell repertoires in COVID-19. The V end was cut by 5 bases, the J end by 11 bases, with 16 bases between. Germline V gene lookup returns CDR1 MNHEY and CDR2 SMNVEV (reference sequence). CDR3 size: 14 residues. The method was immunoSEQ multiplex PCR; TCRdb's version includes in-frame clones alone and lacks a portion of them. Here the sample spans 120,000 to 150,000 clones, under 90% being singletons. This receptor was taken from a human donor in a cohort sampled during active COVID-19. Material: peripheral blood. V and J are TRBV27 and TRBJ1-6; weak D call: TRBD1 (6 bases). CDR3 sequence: CASSPGAGYTPLHF. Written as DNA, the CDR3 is TGTGCCAGCAGTCCAGGGGCAGGGTATACACCCCTCCACTTT.